These 3 T cell receptor beta chains were all obtained from the same sample, sequenced in a study of blood T cell repertoires in COVID-19. TCRdb's copy holds only in-frame clones and misses some; the assay was immunoSEQ multiplex PCR. This sample has fewer than 250,000 clones, with approximately 88% found just once. Material: peripheral blood. These TCRs come from a man in his sixties who had recovered from COVID-19.

The chain is built from TRBV9 and TRBJ2-7; 9 bases match TRBD2. Germline V gene lookup returns CDR1 SGDLS and CDR2 YYNGEE. The ends lost 0 bases at V and 4 bases at J; junction bases unmatched: 5. This CDR3 has 15 amino acids. The CDR3 region has the DNA TGTGCCAGCAGCGTAGCCGCGGGGGGGGTATACGAGCAGTACTTC. This codes for CASSVAAGGVYEQYF. The full variable domain, with the rest looked up from reference TRBV9 and TRBJ2-7, is DSGVTQTPKHLITATGQRVTLRCSPRSGDLSVYWYQQSLDQGLQFLIQYYNGEERAKGNILERFSAQQFPDLHSELNLSSLELGDSALYFCASSVAAGGVYEQYFGPGTRLTVT.

The genes are TRBV6-2 or TRBV6-3 and TRBJ2-3; no firm D call. V dropped 4 bases and J dropped 4 bases, with 18 bases sitting between them. The germline V gene has CDR1 MNHEY and CDR2 SVGEGT. CDR3 length: 16 amino acids. This CDR3 is CASSLKLPRLADTQYF. DNA for the CDR3: TGTGCCAGCAGTTTAAAACTACCTCGACTCGCAGATACGCAGTATTTT.

The V and J genes are TRBV5-5 and TRBJ2-7; 7 nucleotides line up with TRBD2. The CDR3 sequence is 14 residues long. Looked up from germline, CDR1 is SGHKS and CDR2 is YYEKEE (reference sequence). V lost 0 bases and J lost 4; bases outside the gene matches: 4. The DNA for the CDR3 is TGTGCCAGCAGCTTGGGCGGGAGTGGATACGAGCAGTACTTC. As protein: CASSLGGSGYEQYF.